Shown below are 11 T cell receptor beta chains from a single sample sequenced in a study of cytomegalovirus exposure and HLA in healthy donors. Primers: 60 Vbeta forward and 13 Jbeta reverse. Profiled with immunoSEQ multiplex PCR; TCRdb holds only in-frame clones, not every one. The ten top clones account for about 0.93%, within a sample of more than 95,000 clones. The specimen sequenced was PBMCs. Every receptor here comes from a man in his late teens or twenties in good health and CMV-seronegative.

CDR3 DNA sequence: TGTGCCAGCAGCTTAGCGGGCAGGGCGTACTCCTCTGGAAACACCATATATTTT. It yields the protein CASSLAGRAYSSGNTIYF. The J gene is TRBJ1-3, the V gene TRBV11-2; weak D call: TRBD1 (5 bases). The V end lost 1 base, the J end lost 0 bases, and 16 bases lay between the germline ends. Germline CDR1 is SGHAT and CDR2 is FQNNGV. This CDR3 spans 18 amino acids.

The chain couples TRBV19 to TRBJ2-5, with a possible D match to TRBD1 (6 bases). Trimming took 3 bases from V and 8 from J, leaving 19 bases between them. Germline lookup yields CDR1 LNHDA and CDR2 SQIVND (reference sequence). The CDR3 has 15 amino acids. CDR3 region: CASSIGGQNVETQYF. CDR3 DNA: TGTGCCAGTAGTATTGGGGGCCAGAACGTAGAAACCCAGTACTTC.

This chain uses TRBV27 with TRBJ1-2; 7 bases are a match to TRBD1. The CDR3 runs 15 residues. V was clipped by 3 bases and J by 3 bases; unmatched bases: 7. Germline CDR1 reads MNHEY; CDR2 reads SMNVEV (reference sequence). CDR3 protein: CASSFRATGDYGYTF. CDR3 nucleotides: TGTGCCAGCAGTTTTAGGGCAACAGGGGACTATGGCTACACCTTC.

V gene TRBV30 combines with J gene TRBJ2-7; TRBD1 might be the D (5 bases). The CDR3 consists of 13 residues. Germline V lookup: CDR1 GTSNPN, CDR2 SVGIG (reference sequence). The germline V and J ends were trimmed by 3 bases and 5 bases, with 14 bases remaining between them. CDR3 residues: CAWSKGIGNEQYF. CDR3 in DNA: TGTGCCTGGAGCAAGGGGATAGGGAACGAGCAGTACTTC. The variable domain in full, with the rest retrieved from reference TRBV30 and TRBJ2-7, is SQTIHQWPATLVQPVGSPLSLECTVEGTSNPNLYWYRQAAGRGLQLLFYSVGIGQISSEVPQNLSASRPQDRQFILSSKKLLLSDSGFYLCAWSKGIGNEQYFGPGTRLTVT.

The CDR3 DNA reads as TGCAGCGTTATCGGGGGAATATCGAACACTGAAGCTTTCTTT. Translated: CSVIGGISNTEAFF. The chain carries TRBV29-1 and TRBJ1-1; maybe TRBD1 (5 bases). The CDR3 loop spans 14 amino acids. V lost 5 bases to trimming and J lost 1 base, with 14 bases between them. Germline CDR1 is SQVTM and CDR2 is ANQGSEA.

The genes are TRBV5-4 and TRBJ1-4; a weak D match, TRBD1 (5 bases). The CDR3 totals 17 residues. Germline V gene lookup returns CDR1 SGHNT and CDR2 YYREEE (reference sequence). The V end was cut by 0 bases, the J end by 0 bases, with 12 bases between. The CDR3 coding sequence is TGTGCCAGCAGCTTGGCAGGGTTTCCTCCAACTAATGAAAAACTGTTTTTT. The encoded protein is CASSLAGFPPTNEKLFF.

The chain joins TRBV2 to TRBJ1-4; TRBD1 agrees at 7 bases. Germline V gene data show CDR1 as SNHLY and CDR2 as FYNNEI. V lost 6 bases and J lost 5; bases outside the gene matches: 9. This CDR3 comprises 15 residues. The DNA for the CDR3 is TGTGCCAGCAGCGAGACCGGGACAGCAAATGAAAAACTGTTTTTT. Translating gives CASSETGTANEKLFF.

This sequence joins TRBV7-9 and TRBJ2-1; 10 bases are shared with TRBD1. There are 16 residues in the CDR3. V lost 0 bases to trimming and J lost 5 bases; unmatched junction nucleotides: 4. From germline, CDR1 is SEHNR and CDR2 FQNEAQ (reference sequence). This CDR3 is CASSLASGTGDNEQFF. The CDR3 DNA reads as TGTGCCAGCAGCTTAGCTTCCGGGACAGGGGACAATGAGCAGTTCTTC.

The CDR3 loop is CASSLATNSYEQYF. In DNA, the CDR3 is TGCGCCAGCAGCTTGGCCACAAACTCCTACGAGCAGTACTTC. The chain uses TRBV5-1 and TRBJ2-7; no firm D call. Germline CDR1 and CDR2: SGHRS and YFSETQ. V lost 0 bases, J lost 0 bases, and 7 bases lay in between. The CDR3 consists of 14 residues.

The J gene is TRBJ1-4, the V gene TRBV5-1; 7 bases align to TRBD1. From germline, CDR1 is SGHRS and CDR2 YFSETQ. Trimming took 1 base from V and 8 from J; bases not matched to a gene: 5. This CDR3 comprises 14 residues. The CDR3 coding sequence is TGCGCCAGCAGCTTGAAGACAGGGAGCGAAAAACTGTTTTTT. It codes for CASSLKTGSEKLFF.

V gene TRBV18 combines with J gene TRBJ2-7, with D possibly being TRBD1 (5 bases). Germline CDR1 KGHSH, CDR2 LQKENI. The CDR3 contains 18 residues. The V and J ends lost 3 bases and 3 bases respectively, with 24 bases between them. CDR3: CASSPTFDPDTLFYEQYF. For the CDR3, the DNA is TGTGCCAGCTCACCTACCTTCGATCCGGACACTCTCTTCTACGAGCAGTACTTC.